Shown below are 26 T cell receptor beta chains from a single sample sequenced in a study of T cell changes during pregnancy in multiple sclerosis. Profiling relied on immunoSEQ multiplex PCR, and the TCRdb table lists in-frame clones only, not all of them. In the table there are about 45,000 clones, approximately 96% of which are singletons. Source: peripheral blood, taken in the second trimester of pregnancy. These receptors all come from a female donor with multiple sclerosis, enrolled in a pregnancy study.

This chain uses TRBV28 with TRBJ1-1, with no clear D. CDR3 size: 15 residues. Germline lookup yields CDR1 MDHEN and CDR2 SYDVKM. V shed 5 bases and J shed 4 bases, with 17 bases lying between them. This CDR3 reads CASSIRPRLGTEAFF. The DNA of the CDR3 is TGTGCCAGCAGTATCCGCCCTAGATTGGGCACTGAAGCTTTCTTT.

CDR3 protein: CASSPRQHSDTEAFF. The CDR3, as DNA: TGTGCCAGCAGCCCACGACAGCATTCGGACACTGAAGCTTTCTTT. The V gene is TRBV9, the J gene TRBJ1-1; the D gene is possibly TRBD1 (5 bases). Deletions cut 4 bases from V and 3 bases from J, with 16 bases between. The CDR3 runs 15 residues. Germline CDR1 is SGDLS and CDR2 is YYNGEE.

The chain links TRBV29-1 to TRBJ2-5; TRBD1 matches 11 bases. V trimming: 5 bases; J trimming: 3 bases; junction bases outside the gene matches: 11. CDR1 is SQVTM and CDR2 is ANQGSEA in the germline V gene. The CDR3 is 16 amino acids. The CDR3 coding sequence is TGCAGCGTTAACCCCCAGGGGACAGGGGGAGAAGAGACCCAGTACTTC. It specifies CSVNPQGTGGEETQYF.

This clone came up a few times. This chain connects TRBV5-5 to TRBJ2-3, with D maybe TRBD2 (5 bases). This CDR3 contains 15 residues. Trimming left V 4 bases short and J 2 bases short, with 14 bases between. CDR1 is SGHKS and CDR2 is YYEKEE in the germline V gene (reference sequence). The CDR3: CASSRGGLYTDTQYF. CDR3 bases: TGTGCCAGCAGCCGGGGTGGGTTATACACAGATACGCAGTATTTT. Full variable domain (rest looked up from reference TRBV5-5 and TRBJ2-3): DAGVTQSPTHLIKTRGQQVTLRCSPISGHKSVSWYQQVLGQGPQFIFQYYEKEERGRGNFPDRFSARQFPNYSSELNVNALLLGDSALYLCASSRGGLYTDTQYFGPGTRLTVL.

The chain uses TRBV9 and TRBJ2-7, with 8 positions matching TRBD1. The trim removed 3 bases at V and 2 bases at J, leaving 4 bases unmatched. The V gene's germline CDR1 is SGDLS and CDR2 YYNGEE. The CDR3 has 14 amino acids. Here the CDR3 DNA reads TGTGCCAGCAGCGCAGGACAGGGACCCTACGAGCAGTACTTC. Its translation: CASSAGQGPYEQYF.

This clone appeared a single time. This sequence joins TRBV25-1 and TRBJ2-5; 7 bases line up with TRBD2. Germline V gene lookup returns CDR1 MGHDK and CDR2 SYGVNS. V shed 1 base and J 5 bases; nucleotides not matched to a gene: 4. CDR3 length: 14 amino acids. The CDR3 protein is CASSEWGGSETQYF. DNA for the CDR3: TGTGCCAGCAGTGAATGGGGCGGGAGTGAGACCCAGTACTTC. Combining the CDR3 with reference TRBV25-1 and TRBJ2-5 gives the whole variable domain EADIYQTPRYLVIGTGKKITLECSQTMGHDKMYWYQQDPGMELHLIHYSYGVNSTEKGDLSSESTVSRIRTEHFPLTLESARPSHTSQYLCASSEWGGSETQYFGPGTRLLVL.

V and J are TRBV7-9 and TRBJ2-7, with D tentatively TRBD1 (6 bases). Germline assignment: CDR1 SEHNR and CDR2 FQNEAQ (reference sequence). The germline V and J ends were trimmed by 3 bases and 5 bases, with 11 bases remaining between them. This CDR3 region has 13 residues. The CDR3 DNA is TGTGCCAGCAGCTTCTTAGGGGGTAACGAGCAGTACTTC. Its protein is CASSFLGGNEQYF.

CDR3 amino acids: CASRLTGLSTDTQYF. The DNA of the CDR3 is TGTGCCAGCAGACTGACAGGGTTGAGCACAGATACGCAGTATTTT. The V call is TRBV28, the J call TRBJ2-3, with TRBD1 matching over 7 bases. The germline V gene has CDR1 MDHEN and CDR2 SYDVKM. The CDR3 extends over 15 amino acids. Germline trimming cut 6 bases from V and 0 bases from J; bases unmatched to any gene: 6.

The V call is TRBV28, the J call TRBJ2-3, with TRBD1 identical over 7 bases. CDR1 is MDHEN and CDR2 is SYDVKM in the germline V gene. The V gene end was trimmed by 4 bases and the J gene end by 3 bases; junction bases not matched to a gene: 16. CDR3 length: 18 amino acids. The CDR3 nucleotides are TGTGCCAGCAGTTCACGATATATCACAGGGGTCGGAACAGATACGCAGTATTTT. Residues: CASSSRYITGVGTDTQYF.

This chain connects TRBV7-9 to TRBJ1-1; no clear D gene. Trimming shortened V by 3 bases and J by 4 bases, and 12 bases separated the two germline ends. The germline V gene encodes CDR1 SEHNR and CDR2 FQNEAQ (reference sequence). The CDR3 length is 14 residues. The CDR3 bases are TGTGCCAGCAGCTTGGTCGGAGGGAGCACTGAAGCTTTCTTT. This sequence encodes CASSLVGGSTEAFF. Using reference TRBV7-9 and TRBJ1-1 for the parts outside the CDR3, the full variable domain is DTGVSQNPRHKITKRGQNVTFRCDPISEHNRLYWYRQTLGQGPEFLTYFQNEAQLEKSRLLSDRFSAERPKGSFSTLEIQRTEQGDSAMYLCASSLVGGSTEAFFGQGTRLTVV.

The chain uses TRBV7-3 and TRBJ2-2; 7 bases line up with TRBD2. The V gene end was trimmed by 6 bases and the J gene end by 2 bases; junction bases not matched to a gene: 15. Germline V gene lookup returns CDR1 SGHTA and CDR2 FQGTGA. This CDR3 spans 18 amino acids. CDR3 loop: CASSFLASGLLNTGELFF. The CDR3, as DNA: TGTGCCAGCAGTTTTTTGGCTAGCGGATTACTAAACACCGGGGAGCTGTTTTTT.

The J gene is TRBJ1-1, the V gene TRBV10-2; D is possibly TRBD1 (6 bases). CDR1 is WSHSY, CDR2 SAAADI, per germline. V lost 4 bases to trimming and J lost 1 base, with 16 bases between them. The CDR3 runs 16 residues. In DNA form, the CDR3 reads TGCGCCAGCAGTGGGGCACAGGGTCGGAGGAACACTGAAGCTTTCTTT. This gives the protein CASSGAQGRRNTEAFF.

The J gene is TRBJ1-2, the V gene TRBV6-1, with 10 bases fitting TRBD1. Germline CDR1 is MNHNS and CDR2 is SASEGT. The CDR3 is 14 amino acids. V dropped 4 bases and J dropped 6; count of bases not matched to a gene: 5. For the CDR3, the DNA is TGTGCCAGCAGTGTCTTGACAGGGGGCGATGGCTACACCTTC. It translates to CASSVLTGGDGYTF.

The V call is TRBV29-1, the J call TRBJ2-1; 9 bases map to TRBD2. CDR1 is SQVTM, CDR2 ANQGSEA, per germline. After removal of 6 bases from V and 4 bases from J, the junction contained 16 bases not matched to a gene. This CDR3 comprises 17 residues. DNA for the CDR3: TGCAGCGTCCGAAGATCAAGCGGGAGGCGACCGTACAATGAGCAGTTCTTC. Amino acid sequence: CSVRRSSGRRPYNEQFF.

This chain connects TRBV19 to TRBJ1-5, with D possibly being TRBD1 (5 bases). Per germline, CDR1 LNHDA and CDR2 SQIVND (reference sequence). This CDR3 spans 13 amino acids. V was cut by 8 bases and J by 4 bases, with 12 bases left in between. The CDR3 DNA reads TGTGCCAGTGGGAGGGGTCGTAATCAGCCCCAGCATTTT. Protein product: CASGRGRNQPQHF.

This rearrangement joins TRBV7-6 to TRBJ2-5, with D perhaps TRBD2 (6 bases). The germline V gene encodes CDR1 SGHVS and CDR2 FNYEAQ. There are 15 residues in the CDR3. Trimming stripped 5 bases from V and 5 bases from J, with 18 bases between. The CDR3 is CASSPRPGVLETQYF. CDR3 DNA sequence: TGTGCCAGCAGCCCCCGGCCGGGGGTACTGGAGACCCAGTACTTC.

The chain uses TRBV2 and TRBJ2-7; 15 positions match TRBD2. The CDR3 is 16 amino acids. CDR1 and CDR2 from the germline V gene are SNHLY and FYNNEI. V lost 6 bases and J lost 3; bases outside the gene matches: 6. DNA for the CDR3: TGTGCCAGCAGGAGGGGGACTAGCGGGAGGAGCTACGAGCAGTACTTC. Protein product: CASRRGTSGRSYEQYF.

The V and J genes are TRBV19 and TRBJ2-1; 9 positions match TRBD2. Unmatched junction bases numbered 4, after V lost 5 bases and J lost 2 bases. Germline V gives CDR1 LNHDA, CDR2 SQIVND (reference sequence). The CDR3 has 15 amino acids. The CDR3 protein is CASSLAGGTYNEQFF. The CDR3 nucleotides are TGTGCCAGTAGTTTGGCGGGGGGGACCTACAATGAGCAGTTCTTC.

The CDR3 DNA sequence: TGTGCCAGCAGTTACGAATGGTTGGCAGGGAGGGAAAAACTGTTTTTT. Its protein is CASSYEWLAGREKLFF. The chain uses TRBV27 and TRBJ1-4; TRBD1 is a possible D gene (5 bases). V shed 4 bases and J shed 8 bases, with 20 bases lying between them. CDR1 and CDR2 from the germline V gene are MNHEY and SMNVEV (reference sequence). The CDR3 sequence is 16 residues long. Full variable domain (remainder filled in from reference TRBV27 and TRBJ1-4): EAQVTQNPRYLITVTGKKLTVTCSQNMNHEYMSWYRQDPGLGLRQIYYSMNVEVTDKGDVPEGYKVSRKEKRNFPLILESPSPNQTSLYFCASSYEWLAGREKLFFGSGTQLSVL.

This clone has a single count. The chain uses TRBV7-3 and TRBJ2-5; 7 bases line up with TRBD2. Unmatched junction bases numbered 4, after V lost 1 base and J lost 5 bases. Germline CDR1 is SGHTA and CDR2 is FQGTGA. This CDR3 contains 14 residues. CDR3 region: CASSLIAGVETQYF. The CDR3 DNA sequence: TGTGCCAGCAGCTTAATTGCGGGAGTGGAGACCCAGTACTTC.

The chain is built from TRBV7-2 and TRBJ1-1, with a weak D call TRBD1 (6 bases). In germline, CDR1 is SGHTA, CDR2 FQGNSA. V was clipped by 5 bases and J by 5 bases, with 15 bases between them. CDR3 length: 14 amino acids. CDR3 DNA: TGTGCCAGCAGCCAAAATAGGGGGAATACTGAAGCTTTCTTT. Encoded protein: CASSQNRGNTEAFF. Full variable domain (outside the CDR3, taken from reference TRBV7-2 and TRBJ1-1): GAGVSQSPSNKVTEKGKDVELRCDPISGHTALYWYRQSLGQGLEFLIYFQGNSAPDKSGLPSDRFSAERTGGSVSTLTIQRTQQEDSAVYLCASSQNRGNTEAFFGQGTRLTVV.

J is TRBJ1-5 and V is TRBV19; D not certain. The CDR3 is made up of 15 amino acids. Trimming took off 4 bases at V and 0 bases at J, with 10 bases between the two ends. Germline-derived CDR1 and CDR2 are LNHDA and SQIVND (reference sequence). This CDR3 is CASSRESYSNQPQHF. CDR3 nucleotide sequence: TGTGCCAGTAGTAGGGAGTCGTATAGCAATCAGCCCCAGCATTTT.

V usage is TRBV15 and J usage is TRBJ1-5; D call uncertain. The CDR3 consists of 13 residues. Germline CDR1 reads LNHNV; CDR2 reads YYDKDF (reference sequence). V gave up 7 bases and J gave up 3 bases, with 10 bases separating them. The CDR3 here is CATTGGFNQPQHF. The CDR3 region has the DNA TGTGCCACCACCGGAGGTTTCAATCAGCCCCAGCATTTT.

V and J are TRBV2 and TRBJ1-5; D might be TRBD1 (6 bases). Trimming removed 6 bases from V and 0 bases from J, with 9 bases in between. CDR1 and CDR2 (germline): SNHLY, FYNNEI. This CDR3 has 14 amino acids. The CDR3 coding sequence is TGTGCCAGCAGCGGGGGGCATAGCAATCAGCCCCAGCATTTT. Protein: CASSGGHSNQPQHF.

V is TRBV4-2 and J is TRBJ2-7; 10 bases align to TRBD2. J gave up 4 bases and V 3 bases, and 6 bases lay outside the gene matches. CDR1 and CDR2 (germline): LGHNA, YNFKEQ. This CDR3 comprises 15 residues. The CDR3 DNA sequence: TGTGCCAGCAGCCAGGCCGGGACTAGCGATTACGAGCAGTACTTC. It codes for CASSQAGTSDYEQYF.

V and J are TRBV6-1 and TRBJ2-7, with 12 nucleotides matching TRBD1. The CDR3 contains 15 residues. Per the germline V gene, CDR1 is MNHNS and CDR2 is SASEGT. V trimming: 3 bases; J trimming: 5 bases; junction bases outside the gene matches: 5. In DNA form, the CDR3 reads TGTGCCAGCAGTGAGGGACAGGGGGCAACGAACGAGCAGTACTTC. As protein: CASSEGQGATNEQYF.